These 10 T cell receptor beta chains were all obtained from the same sample, sequenced in a study of T-cell memory formation after mild COVID-19. Via MiXCR, TCRdb re-called the 5' RACE reads, giving one row per CDR3 protein. The sample has some 310,000 distinct CDR3 sequences; approximately 22% are singletons. Sequenced input: PBMCs or a T cell subset sorted from them (not recorded which). These receptors all come from a man in his late teens or twenties who had mild COVID-19 (a few samples of this study predate the infection). Cell type and time point are not known.

The gene calls are TRBV28 and TRBJ2-5; possibly TRBD1 or TRBD2 for D (5 bases each). The length of the CDR3 is 15 residues. V dropped 3 bases and J dropped 5 bases, with 16 bases sitting between them. Per germline, CDR1 MDHEN and CDR2 SYDVKM. The CDR3 nucleotides read TGTGCCAGCAGTTTTGGGACCGGGACGACGGAGACCCAGTACTTC. It specifies CASSFGTGTTETQYF.

This clonotype was counted many times. The V gene is TRBV20-1, the J gene TRBJ1-4, with D unclear. The CDR3 has 13 residues. Germline V lookup: CDR1 DFQATT, CDR2 SNEGSKA (reference sequence). With 0 bases removed from V and 8 bases from J, the gap between germline ends came to 10 bases. CDR3 sequence (DNA): TGCAGTGCTAGAGATTCTGCCGGGGAAAAACTGTTTTTT. Its protein product is CSARDSAGEKLFF.

The chain has TRBV7-2 and TRBJ2-4; D gene uncertain. V lost 3 bases and J lost 8, with 11 bases in between. The CDR3 has 13 amino acids. Per germline, CDR1 SGHTA and CDR2 FQGNSA. As DNA, the CDR3 is TGTGCCAGCAGCTTCACGGTGTCTGACATTCAGTACTTC. Protein: CASSFTVSDIQYF.

The chain is built from TRBV24-1 and TRBJ2-3; TRBD2 might be the D (5 bases). The CDR3 consists of 14 residues. Germline V CDR1 and CDR2: KGHDR, SFDVKD. V lost 4 bases, J lost 4 bases, and 11 bases lay in between. CDR3 region: CATSDPKGADTQYF. CDR3 bases: TGTGCCACCAGTGACCCCAAGGGAGCAGATACGCAGTATTTT.

There are a few counts of this clonotype. This chain uses TRBV4-2 with TRBJ1-4, with a weak D call TRBD1 (5 bases). Germline V gives CDR1 LGHNA, CDR2 YNFKEQ. V lost 1 base, J lost 7 bases, and 13 bases lay in between. This CDR3 has 15 amino acids. The CDR3: CASSQAQGLGEKLFF. CDR3 DNA sequence: TGTGCCAGCAGCCAAGCCCAGGGTTTAGGTGAAAAACTGTTTTTT.

The sample holds many counts of this clonotype. The V gene is TRBV7-2, the J gene TRBJ2-1; 9 bases are a match to TRBD2. The CDR3 is made up of 16 amino acids. Trimming at V came to 1 base and at J to 4 bases, leaving 5 bases not matched to a gene. Germline V gene data show CDR1 as SGHTA and CDR2 as FQGNSA. CDR3 region: CASSLVRGGQYNEQFF. CDR3 in DNA: TGTGCCAGCAGCTTAGTGCGGGGGGGCCAATACAATGAGCAGTTCTTC.

The chain links TRBV7-2 to TRBJ2-3; 11 bases are shared with TRBD2. The CDR3 spans 17 residues. The germline gives CDR1 SGHTA, CDR2 FQGNSA. With 3 bases clipped from V and 0 bases from J, the junction kept 5 bases outside the gene matches. The CDR3 here is CASSLGTSGVSTDTQYF. The CDR3 coding sequence is TGTGCCAGCAGCTTGGGGACTAGCGGCGTAAGCACAGATACGCAGTATTTT.

This chain uses TRBV6-5 with TRBJ1-5; unclear D gene. The CDR3 is 15 amino acids. Trimming removed 5 bases at V and 7 bases at J, with 18 bases between. Germline V lookup: CDR1 MNHEY, CDR2 SVGAGI. The CDR3: CASSRTVVKGQPQHF. CDR3 coding DNA: TGTGCCAGCAGTCGGACCGTGGTAAAAGGGCAGCCCCAGCATTTT.

This clonotype turned up a few times. This chain links TRBV7-2 with TRBJ2-2; no clear D. V was pared by 3 bases and J by 4 bases, with 12 bases between. Per germline, CDR1 SGHTA and CDR2 FQGNSA. This CDR3 region has 15 residues. The CDR3 loop is CASSFYDIGTGELFF. The CDR3 nucleotides are TGTGCCAGCAGCTTCTACGACATTGGCACCGGGGAGCTGTTTTTT.

The genes are TRBV6-6 and TRBJ2-5; D could derive from TRBD1 or TRBD2 (5 bases each). The germline V gene has CDR1 MNHNY and CDR2 SVGAGI (reference sequence). The CDR3 spans 13 residues. The ends were cut back, 4 bases at V and 5 bases at J, with 11 bases in the middle. This chain's CDR3 is CASSSNEGETQYF. CDR3 DNA: TGTGCCAGCAGTTCCAACGAGGGGGAGACCCAGTACTTC.